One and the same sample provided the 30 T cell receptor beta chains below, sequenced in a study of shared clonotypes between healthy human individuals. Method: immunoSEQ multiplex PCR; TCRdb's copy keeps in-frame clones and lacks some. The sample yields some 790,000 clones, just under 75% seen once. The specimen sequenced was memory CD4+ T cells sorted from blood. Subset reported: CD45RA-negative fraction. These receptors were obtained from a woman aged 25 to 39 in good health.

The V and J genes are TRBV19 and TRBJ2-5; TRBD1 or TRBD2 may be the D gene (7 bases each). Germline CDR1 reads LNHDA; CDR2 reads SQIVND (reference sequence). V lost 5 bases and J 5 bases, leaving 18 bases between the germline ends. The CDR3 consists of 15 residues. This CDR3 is CASSQGGQGRETQYF. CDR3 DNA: TGTGCCAGTAGTCAGGGGGGGCAGGGAAGGGAGACCCAGTACTTC.

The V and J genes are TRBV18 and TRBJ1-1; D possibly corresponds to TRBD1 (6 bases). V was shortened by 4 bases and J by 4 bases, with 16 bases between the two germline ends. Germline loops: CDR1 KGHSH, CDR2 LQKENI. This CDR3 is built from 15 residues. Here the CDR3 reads CASSQAQRGGTEAFF. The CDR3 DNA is TGTGCCAGCTCACAAGCGCAGAGGGGGGGCACTGAAGCTTTCTTT.

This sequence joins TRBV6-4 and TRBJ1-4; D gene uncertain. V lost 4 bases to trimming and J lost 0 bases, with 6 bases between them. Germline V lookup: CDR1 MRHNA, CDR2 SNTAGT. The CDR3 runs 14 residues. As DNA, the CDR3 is TGTGCCAGCAGTGCATCATCAACTAATGAAAAACTGTTTTTT. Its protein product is CASSASSTNEKLFF.

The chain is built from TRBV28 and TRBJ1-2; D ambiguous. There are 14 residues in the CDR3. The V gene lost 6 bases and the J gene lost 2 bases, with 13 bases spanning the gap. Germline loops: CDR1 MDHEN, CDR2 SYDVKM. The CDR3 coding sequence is TGTGCCAGCAGGGGCCTTGGGGTGAACTATGGCTACACCTTC. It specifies CASRGLGVNYGYTF.

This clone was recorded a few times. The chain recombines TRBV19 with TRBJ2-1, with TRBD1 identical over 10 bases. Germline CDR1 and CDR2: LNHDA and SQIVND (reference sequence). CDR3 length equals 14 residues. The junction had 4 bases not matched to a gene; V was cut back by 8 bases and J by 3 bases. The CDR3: CASGGTGVYNEQFF. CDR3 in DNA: TGTGCCAGTGGGGGGACAGGGGTCTACAATGAGCAGTTCTTC.

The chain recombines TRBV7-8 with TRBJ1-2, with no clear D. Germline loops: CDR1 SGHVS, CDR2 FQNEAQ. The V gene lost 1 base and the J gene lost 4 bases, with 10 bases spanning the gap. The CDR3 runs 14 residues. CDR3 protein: CASSLVGHSYGYTF. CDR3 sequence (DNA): TGTGCCAGCAGCTTAGTAGGCCACAGCTATGGCTACACCTTC.

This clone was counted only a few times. CDR3 bases: TGTGCCAGTAGTATCCTCCCTCCAGGATCTGGAAACACCATATATTTT. Translation gives CASSILPPGSGNTIYF. V and J are TRBV19 and TRBJ1-3; D ambiguous. Germline CDR1 LNHDA, CDR2 SQIVND (reference sequence). This CDR3 is built from 16 residues. V lost 3 bases, J lost 1 base, and 13 bases lay in between.

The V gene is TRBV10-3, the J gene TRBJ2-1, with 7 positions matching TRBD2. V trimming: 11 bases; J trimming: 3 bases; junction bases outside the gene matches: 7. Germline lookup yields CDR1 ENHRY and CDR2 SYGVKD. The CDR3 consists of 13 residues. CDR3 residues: CAASGNYYNEQFF. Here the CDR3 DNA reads TGTGCCGCCAGCGGGAACTACTACAATGAGCAGTTCTTC.

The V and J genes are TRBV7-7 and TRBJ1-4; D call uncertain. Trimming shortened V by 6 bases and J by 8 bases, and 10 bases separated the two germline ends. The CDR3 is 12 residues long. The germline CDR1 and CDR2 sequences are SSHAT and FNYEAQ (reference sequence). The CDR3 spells CASRGEGEKLFF. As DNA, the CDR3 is TGTGCCAGCAGGGGTGAGGGAGAAAAACTGTTTTTT.

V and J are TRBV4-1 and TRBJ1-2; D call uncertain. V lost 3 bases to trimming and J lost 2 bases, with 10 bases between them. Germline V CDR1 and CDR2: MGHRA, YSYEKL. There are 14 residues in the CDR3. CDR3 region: CASSHPGFNYGYTF. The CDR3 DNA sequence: TGCGCCAGCAGCCATCCTGGGTTCAACTATGGCTACACCTTC.

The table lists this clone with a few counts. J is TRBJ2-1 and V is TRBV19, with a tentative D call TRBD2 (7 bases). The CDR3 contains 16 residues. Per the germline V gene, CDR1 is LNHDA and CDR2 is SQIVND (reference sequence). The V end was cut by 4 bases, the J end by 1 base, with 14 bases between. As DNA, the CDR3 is TGTGCCAGTAGTAGGGAGGGGGGGACTTCCTACAATGAGCAGTTCTTC. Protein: CASSREGGTSYNEQFF.

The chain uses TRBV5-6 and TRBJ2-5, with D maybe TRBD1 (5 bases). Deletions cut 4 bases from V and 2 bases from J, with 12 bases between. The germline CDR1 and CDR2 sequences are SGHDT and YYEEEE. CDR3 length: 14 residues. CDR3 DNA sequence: TGTGCCAGCAGCACCCCGGCAGGGCAAGAGACCCAGTACTTC. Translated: CASSTPAGQETQYF. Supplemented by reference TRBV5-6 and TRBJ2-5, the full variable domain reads DAGVTQSPTHLIKTRGQQVTLRCSPKSGHDTVSWYQQALGQGPQFIFQYYEEEERQRGNFPDRFSGHQFPNYSSELNVNALLLGDSALYLCASSTPAGQETQYFGPGTRLLVL.

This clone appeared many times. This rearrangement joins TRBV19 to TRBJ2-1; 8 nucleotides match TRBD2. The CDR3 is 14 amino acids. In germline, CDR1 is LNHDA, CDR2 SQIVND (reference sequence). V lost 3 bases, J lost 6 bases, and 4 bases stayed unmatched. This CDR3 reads CASSISGTSNEQFF. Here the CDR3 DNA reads TGTGCCAGTAGTATCTCCGGGACTAGCAATGAGCAGTTCTTC.

The CDR3 sequence is CASSPTTRQGGLMNTEAFF. The CDR3 nucleotides read TGTGCCAGCAGCCCAACAACCCGACAGGGGGGCCTCATGAACACTGAAGCTTTCTTT. V gene TRBV16 combines with J gene TRBJ1-1; the match to TRBD1 covers 9 bases. CDR1 is KGHSY and CDR2 is FQNENV in the germline V gene. The CDR3 length is 19 residues. The V and J ends lost 4 bases and 0 bases, in that order; junction bases with no gene match: 15.

CDR3 region: CASSQGQGPGVDGYTF. The DNA of the CDR3 is TGCGCCAGCAGCCAAGGACAGGGCCCTGGAGTCGATGGCTACACCTTC. The V and J genes are TRBV4-1 and TRBJ1-2; 7 positions agree with TRBD1. The germline V gene encodes CDR1 MGHRA and CDR2 YSYEKL. The CDR3 covers 16 residues. V lost 1 base and J lost 6; bases outside the gene matches: 11.

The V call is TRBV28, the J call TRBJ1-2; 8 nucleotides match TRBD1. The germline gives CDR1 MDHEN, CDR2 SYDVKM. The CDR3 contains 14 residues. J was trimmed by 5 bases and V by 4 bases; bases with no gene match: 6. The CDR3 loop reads CASSSGDRSYGYTF. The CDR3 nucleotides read TGTGCCAGCAGTTCTGGGGACAGGTCTTATGGCTACACCTTC.

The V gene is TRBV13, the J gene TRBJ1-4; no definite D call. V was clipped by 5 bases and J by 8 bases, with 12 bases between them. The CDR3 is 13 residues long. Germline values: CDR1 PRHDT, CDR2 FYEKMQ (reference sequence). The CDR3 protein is CASSIGPKEKLFF. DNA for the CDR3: TGTGCCAGCAGCATCGGACCGAAAGAAAAACTGTTTTTT.

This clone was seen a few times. In DNA form, the CDR3 reads TGCAGCGTTGATAGCCCGGACAGGAACACTGAAGCTTTCTTT. This translates into CSVDSPDRNTEAFF. The chain couples TRBV29-1 to TRBJ1-1, with a tentative D call TRBD1 (6 bases). Germline values: CDR1 SQVTM, CDR2 ANQGSEA. There are 14 residues in the CDR3. The ends were cut back, 3 bases at V and 1 base at J, with 12 bases in the middle.

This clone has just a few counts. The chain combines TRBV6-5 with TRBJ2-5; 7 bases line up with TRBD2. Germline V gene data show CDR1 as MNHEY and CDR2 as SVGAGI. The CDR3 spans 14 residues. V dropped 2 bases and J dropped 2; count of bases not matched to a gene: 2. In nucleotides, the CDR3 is TGTGCCAGCAGTTACCAGGGACTACAAGAGACCCAGTACTTC. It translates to CASSYQGLQETQYF.

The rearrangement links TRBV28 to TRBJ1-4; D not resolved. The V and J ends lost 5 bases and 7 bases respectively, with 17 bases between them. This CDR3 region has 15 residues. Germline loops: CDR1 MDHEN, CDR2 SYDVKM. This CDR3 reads CASSTMTLGTEKLFF. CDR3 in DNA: TGTGCCAGCAGTACCATGACGCTCGGTACTGAAAAACTGTTTTTT.

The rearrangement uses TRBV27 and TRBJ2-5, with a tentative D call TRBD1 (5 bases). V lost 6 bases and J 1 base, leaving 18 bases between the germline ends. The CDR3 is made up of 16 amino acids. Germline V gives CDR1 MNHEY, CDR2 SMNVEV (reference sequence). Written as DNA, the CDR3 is TGTGCCAGCAGAAGGAGTGGACATAAACCCCAAGAGACCCAGTACTTC. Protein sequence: CASRRSGHKPQETQYF.

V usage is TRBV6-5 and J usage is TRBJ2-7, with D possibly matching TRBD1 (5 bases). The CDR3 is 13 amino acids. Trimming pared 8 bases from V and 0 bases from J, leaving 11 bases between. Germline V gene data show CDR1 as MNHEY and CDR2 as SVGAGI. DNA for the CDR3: TGTGCCAGCGGGAAAGGGGACTCCTACGAGCAGTACTTC. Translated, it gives CASGKGDSYEQYF.

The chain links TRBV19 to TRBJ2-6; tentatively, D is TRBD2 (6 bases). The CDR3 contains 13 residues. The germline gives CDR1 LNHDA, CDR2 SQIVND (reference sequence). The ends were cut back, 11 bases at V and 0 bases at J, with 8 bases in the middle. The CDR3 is CAAGSSGANVLTF. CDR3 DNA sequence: TGTGCCGCCGGGAGCTCTGGGGCCAACGTCCTGACTTTC.

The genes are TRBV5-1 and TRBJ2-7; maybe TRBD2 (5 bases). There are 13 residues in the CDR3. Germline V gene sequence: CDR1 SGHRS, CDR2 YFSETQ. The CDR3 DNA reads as TGCATCCAGCATAGGAGCGGTTCCTACGAGCAGTACTTC. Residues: CIQHRSGSYEQYF.

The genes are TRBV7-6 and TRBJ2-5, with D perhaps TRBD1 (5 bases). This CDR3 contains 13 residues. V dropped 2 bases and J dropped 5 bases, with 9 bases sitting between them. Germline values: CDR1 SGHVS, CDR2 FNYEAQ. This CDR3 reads CASSLIRDETQYF. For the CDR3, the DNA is TGTGCCAGCAGCTTAATCAGGGATGAGACCCAGTACTTC. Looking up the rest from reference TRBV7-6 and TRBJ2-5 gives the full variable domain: GAGVSQSPRYKVTKRGQDVALRCDPISGHVSLYWYRQALGQGPEFLTYFNYEAQQDKSGLPNDRFSAERPEGSISTLTIQRTEQRDSAMYRCASSLIRDETQYFGPGTRLLVL.

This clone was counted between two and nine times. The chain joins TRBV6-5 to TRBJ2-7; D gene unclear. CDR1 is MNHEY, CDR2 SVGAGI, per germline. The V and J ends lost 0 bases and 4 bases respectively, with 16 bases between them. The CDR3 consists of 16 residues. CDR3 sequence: CASSYSIYPSGYEQYF. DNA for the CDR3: TGTGCCAGCAGTTACTCGATCTATCCGAGTGGGTACGAGCAGTACTTC.

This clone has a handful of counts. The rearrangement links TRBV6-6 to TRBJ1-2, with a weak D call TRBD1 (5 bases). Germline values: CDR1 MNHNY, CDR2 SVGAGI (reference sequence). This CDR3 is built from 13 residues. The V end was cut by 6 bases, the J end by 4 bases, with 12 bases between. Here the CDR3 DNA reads TGTGCCAGCAGATCAATTCAGGGCTATGGCTACACCTTC. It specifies CASRSIQGYGYTF.

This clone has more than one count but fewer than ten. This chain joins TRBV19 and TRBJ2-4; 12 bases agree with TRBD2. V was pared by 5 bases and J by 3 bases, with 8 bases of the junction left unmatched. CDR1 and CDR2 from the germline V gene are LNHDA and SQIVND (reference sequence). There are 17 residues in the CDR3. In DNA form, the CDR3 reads TGTGCCAGTAGTCTCCGACTAGCGGGAGTCTACAAAAACATTCAGTACTTC. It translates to CASSLRLAGVYKNIQYF.

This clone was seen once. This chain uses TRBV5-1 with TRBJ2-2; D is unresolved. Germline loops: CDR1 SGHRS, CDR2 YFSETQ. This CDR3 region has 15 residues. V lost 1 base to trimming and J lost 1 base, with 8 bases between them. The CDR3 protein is CASSLSLGNTGELFF. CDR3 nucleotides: TGCGCCAGCAGCTTGAGCTTAGGGAACACCGGGGAGCTGTTTTTT. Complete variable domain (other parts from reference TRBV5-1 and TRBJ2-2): KAGVTQTPRYLIKTRGQQVTLSCSPISGHRSVSWYQQTPGQGLQFLFEYFSETQRNKGNFPGRFSGRQFSNSRSEMNVSTLELGDSALYLCASSLSLGNTGELFFGEGSRLTVL.

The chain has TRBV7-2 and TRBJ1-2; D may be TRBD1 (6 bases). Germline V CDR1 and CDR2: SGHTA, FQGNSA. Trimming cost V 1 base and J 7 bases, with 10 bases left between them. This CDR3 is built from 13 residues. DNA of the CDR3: TGTGCCAGCAGCTTAGATAGAGGGGGTGGCTACACCTTC. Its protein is CASSLDRGGGYTF.